The present T cell receptor beta chain was sequenced within a study of CD8 T cells in Susac syndrome (dated by TCRdb to about 2019). Notes on the research overall: Whether CD8+ T cell activation and differentiation in Susac syndrome was antigen driven was tested using repertoire sequencing.

About this clonotype itself: This receptor's antigen is unknown. Per-base quality was not reported, and no clone a single base away is much larger than it.

RNA was extracted using the RNeasy kit, and roughly 0.45 to 1 microgram was reverse transcribed with random hexamers. The immunoSEQ multiplex PCR assay, covering 54 Vbeta and 13 Jbeta segments, was used to amplify TCR beta CDR3 regions. Bias from PCR amplification was corrected by using a synthetic template baseline for primer optimization and for computational correction. As for the original processing: Reads were annotated to V, D and J genes per IMGT and analyzed with immunoSEQ Analyzer, keeping only productive sequences. To calculate clonality, Shannon entropy was normalized by log2 of the number of productive unique sequences and then subtracted from one. For each patient and control, public and private clones were evaluated among the 100 most prevalent clones. Susac-specific clones were defined as absent from healthy and MS cohorts, 1052 published viral clones and other ImmuneACCESS disease sequences. Starting from the raw public reads, TCRdb applied fastp trimming at Q25, assembled clones with MiXCR and retained in-frame beta chains. CDR3 protein sequences are deduplicated, and each keeps its most common genes and DNA. The V and J calls follow TCRdb's processing rather than the paper's. The sample table holds 300,000 or so distinct CDR3 sequences, of which 92% were seen once. The ten largest make up about 0.07% of the sample.

V ends up 3 bases short and J 4 bases short, with an unmatched junction base count of 7. The CDR3 runs 16 amino acids, cysteine and phenylalanine included. The kept DNA is CDR3 alone, 48 bases in frame from the first base. In the germline V gene, CDR1 corresponds to SGHTA and CDR2 to FQGNSA. Peripheral blood CD8+ and CD4+ T cells from healthy donors, Susac syndrome patients and multiple sclerosis patients were profiled using high-throughput TCR beta sequencing. Treatment-naive patients with stable or active relapsing-remitting disease fulfilling revised McDonald criteria were used as multiple sclerosis controls. Bulk CD8+ and CD4+ T cells were purified by magnetic negative isolation, while CD8+ TEMRA cells were enriched using FACS. Blood was drawn into EDTA tubes, processed within 24 hours, and PBMCs were isolated by density gradient centrifugation. PBMCs intended for TCR sequencing were frozen in liquid nitrogen and were later thawed in a 37 degrees C water bath. A purity of at least 90% was achieved for sorted or isolated CD4+, CD8+ and CD8+ TEMRA cells.

Study-level results and caveats: The study acknowledged that relatively few individuals were included in the TCR sequencing and HLA analysis.

The chain employs TRBV7-2 and TRBJ2-7, and TRBD2 matches 12 of the central bases. Sample: CD4+ T cells from PBMCs. The TCR originated in a human donor with multiple sclerosis. The CDR3 is CASSFTSGRFSYEQYF. In nucleotides, the sequence is TGTGCCAGCAGCTTTACTAGCGGGAGGTTTTCGTACGAGCAGTACTTC.